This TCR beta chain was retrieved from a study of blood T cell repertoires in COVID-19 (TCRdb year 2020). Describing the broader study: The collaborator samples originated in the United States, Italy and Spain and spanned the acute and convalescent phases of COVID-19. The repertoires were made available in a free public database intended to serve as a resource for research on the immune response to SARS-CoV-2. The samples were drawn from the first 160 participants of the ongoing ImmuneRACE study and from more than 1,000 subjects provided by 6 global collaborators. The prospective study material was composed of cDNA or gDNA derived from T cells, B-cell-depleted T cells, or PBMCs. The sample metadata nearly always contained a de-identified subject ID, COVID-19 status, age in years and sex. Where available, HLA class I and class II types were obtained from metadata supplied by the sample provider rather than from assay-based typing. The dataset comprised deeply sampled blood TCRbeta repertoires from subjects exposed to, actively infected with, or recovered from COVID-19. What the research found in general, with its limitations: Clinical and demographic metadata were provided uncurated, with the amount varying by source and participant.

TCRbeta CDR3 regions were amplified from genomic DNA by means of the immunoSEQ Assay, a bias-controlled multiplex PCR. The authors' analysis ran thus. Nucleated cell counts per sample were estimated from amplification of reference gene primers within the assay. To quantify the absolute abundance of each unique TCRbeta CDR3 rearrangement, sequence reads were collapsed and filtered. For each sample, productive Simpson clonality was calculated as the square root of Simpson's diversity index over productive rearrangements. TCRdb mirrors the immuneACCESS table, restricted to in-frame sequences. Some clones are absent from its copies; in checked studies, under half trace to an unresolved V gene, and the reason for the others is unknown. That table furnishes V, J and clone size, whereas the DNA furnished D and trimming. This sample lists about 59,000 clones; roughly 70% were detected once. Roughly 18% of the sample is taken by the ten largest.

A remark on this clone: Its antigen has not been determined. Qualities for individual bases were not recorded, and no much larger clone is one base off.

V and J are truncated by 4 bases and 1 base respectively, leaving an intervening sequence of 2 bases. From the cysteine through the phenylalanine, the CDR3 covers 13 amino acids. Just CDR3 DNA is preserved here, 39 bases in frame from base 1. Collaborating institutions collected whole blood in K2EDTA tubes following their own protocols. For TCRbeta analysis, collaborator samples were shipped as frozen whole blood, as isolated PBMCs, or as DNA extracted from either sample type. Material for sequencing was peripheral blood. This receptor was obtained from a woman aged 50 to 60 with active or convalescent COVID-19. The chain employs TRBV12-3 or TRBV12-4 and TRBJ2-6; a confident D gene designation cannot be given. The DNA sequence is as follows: TGTGCCAGCAGTTCTTCTGGGGCCAACGTCCTGACTTTC. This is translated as CASSSSGANVLTF.